Listed below are T cell receptor beta chains from one sample, sequenced in a study of shared clonotypes between healthy human individuals. Libraries were prepared by immunoSEQ multiplex PCR; TCRdb keeps only in-frame clonotypes and omits some of them. The sample consists of about 2.4 million clones, more than 80% of them appearing once. Source material: naive CD4+ T cells sorted from blood. Receptor source: a man in his late teens or twenties in good health. Each CDR3 is given with its conserved first and last residue. Fields, in order: J gene, V gene, D gene, CDR3 protein. A D gene is named only where the DNA matches it firmly.

j_call: TRBJ2-2
v_call: TRBV19
d_call: NA
cdr3_aa: CASSIVETALKNTGELFF

j_call: TRBJ2-3
v_call: TRBV10-3
d_call: TRBD2
cdr3_aa: CAISASGTSWNTQYF

j_call: TRBJ1-6
v_call: TRBV14
d_call: NA
cdr3_aa: CASSQGYRYSYNSPLHF

j_call: TRBJ2-6
v_call: TRBV2
d_call: NA
cdr3_aa: CASVWTSSGANVLTF

j_call: TRBJ1-5
v_call: TRBV5-1
d_call: NA
cdr3_aa: CASSLEGGRDQPQHF

j_call: TRBJ2-7
v_call: TRBV6-6
d_call: TRBD1
cdr3_aa: CASRPQTGTGNYEQYF

j_call: TRBJ2-6
v_call: TRBV7-2
d_call: TRBD2
cdr3_aa: CASSSGGGANVLTF

j_call: TRBJ2-1
v_call: TRBV4-3
d_call: NA
cdr3_aa: CASSQEFLDSWGQFF

j_call: TRBJ1-2
v_call: TRBV6-1
d_call: NA
cdr3_aa: CASSVNYGYTF

j_call: TRBJ2-1
v_call: TRBV6-4
d_call: TRBD2
cdr3_aa: CASKELMGGGVKSSYNEQFF

j_call: TRBJ2-7
v_call: TRBV30
d_call: NA
cdr3_aa: CACRGFSYEQYF

j_call: TRBJ2-3
v_call: TRBV5-4
d_call: TRBD1
cdr3_aa: CASSFYGTGISTDTQYF

j_call: TRBJ1-2
v_call: TRBV11-2
d_call: NA
cdr3_aa: CASSRQSNYGYTF

j_call: TRBJ1-5
v_call: TRBV5-8
d_call: NA
cdr3_aa: CASTRGGSGNQPQHF

j_call: TRBJ2-7
v_call: TRBV14
d_call: NA
cdr3_aa: CASSHSNFLYEQYF

j_call: TRBJ1-6
v_call: TRBV5-6
d_call: TRBD1
cdr3_aa: CASSTTQGASYNSPLHF

j_call: TRBJ2-6
v_call: TRBV5-1
d_call: NA
cdr3_aa: CASRDSGANVLTF

j_call: TRBJ1-2
v_call: TRBV29-1
d_call: TRBD1
cdr3_aa: CSVVEGAKYYNGYTF

j_call: TRBJ1-2
v_call: TRBV5-5
d_call: TRBD1
cdr3_aa: CASSLTGDYGYTF

j_call: TRBJ2-7
v_call: TRBV9
d_call: NA
cdr3_aa: CASSVSVASYEQYF

j_call: TRBJ1-5
v_call: TRBV27
d_call: TRBD1
cdr3_aa: CASRDRGQPQHF

j_call: TRBJ1-2
v_call: TRBV5-4
d_call: TRBD1
cdr3_aa: CASSSQGNYGYTF

j_call: TRBJ2-7
v_call: TRBV28
d_call: TRBD1
cdr3_aa: CASRDRGIGVSSF

j_call: TRBJ2-7
v_call: TRBV25-1
d_call: NA
cdr3_aa: CASSDGTDDPYEQYF

j_call: TRBJ2-3
v_call: TRBV18
d_call: NA
cdr3_aa: CASSPYRSDTQYF

j_call: TRBJ2-5
v_call: TRBV28
d_call: TRBD1
cdr3_aa: CASSRTGSETQYF

j_call: TRBJ2-3
v_call: TRBV19
d_call: NA
cdr3_aa: CASSLDVTSTDTQYF

j_call: TRBJ2-2
v_call: TRBV5-6
d_call: NA
cdr3_aa: CASSFLAPTGELFF

j_call: TRBJ2-2
v_call: TRBV28
d_call: NA
cdr3_aa: CASSLVVPGELFF

j_call: NA
v_call: TRBV9
d_call: NA
cdr3_aa: CASSVATPRTKSYEQYF

j_call: TRBJ1-5
v_call: TRBV6-6
d_call: TRBD1
cdr3_aa: CASSYTGTANQPQHF

j_call: TRBJ2-3
v_call: TRBV19
d_call: NA
cdr3_aa: CASMVDGTDTQYF

j_call: TRBJ2-3
v_call: TRBV15
d_call: NA
cdr3_aa: CATSRDGYLLDTQYF

j_call: TRBJ2-2
v_call: TRBV10-1
d_call: TRBD2
cdr3_aa: CASSGGVPNTGELFF

j_call: TRBJ2-1
v_call: TRBV9
d_call: NA
cdr3_aa: CASSALAFSYNEQFF

j_call: TRBJ1-2
v_call: TRBV10-1
d_call: NA
cdr3_aa: CASSESRDVGYTF

j_call: TRBJ2-7
v_call: TRBV5-1
d_call: NA
cdr3_aa: CASSLQGTRSLEQYF